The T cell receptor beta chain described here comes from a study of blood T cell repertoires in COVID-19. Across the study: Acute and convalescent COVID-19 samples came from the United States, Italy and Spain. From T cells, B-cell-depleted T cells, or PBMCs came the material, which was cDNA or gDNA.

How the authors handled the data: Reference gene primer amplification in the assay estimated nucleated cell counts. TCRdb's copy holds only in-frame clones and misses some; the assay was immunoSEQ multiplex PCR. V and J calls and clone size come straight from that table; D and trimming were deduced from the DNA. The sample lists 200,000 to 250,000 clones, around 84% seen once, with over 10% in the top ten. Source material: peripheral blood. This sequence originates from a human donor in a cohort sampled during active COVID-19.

CDR3 residues: CASSEGPGRENTIYF. The CDR3 nucleotides are TGTGCCAGCAGCGAGGGACCCGGGAGAGAAAACACCATATATTTT. The chain carries TRBV9 and TRBJ1-3, with TRBD1 as a possible D gene (5 bases). The V gene's germline CDR1 is SGDLS and CDR2 YYNGEE. This CDR3 comprises 15 residues. Trimming took 3 bases from V and 6 from J, leaving 16 bases between them.